This is a list of T cell receptor beta chains from one sample in a study of neurological immune-mediated disorders. TCRdb itself ran the 5' RACE reads through MiXCR, one entry per CDR3 protein. This table has 50,000 to 70,000 distinct CDR3 sequences, less than 2.5% appearing once. The sample comprised PBMCs. Receptors originate from a man aged 45-60 years with multiple sclerosis. CDR3s include the opening cysteine and the closing phenylalanine or tryptophan. A D gene is named only where the DNA matches it firmly. Only some rows state a clone size, as once, few, many or a class for expanded clones.

v_call,j_call,d_call,clone_size,cdr3_nt,cdr3_aa
TRBV15,TRBJ2-7,NA,many,TGTGCCACCAGCAGAGAGGCAGACTCCTACGAGCAGTACTTC,CATSREADSYEQYF
TRBV6-6,TRBJ1-5,NA,many,TGTGCCAGCAGTTACCCCCGGGGGGGCAATCAGCCCCAGCATTTT,CASSYPRGGNQPQHF
TRBV20-1,TRBJ2-7,NA,many,TGCAGTGCTAGAGACACAGGGAGATACGAGCAGTACTTC,CSARDTGRYEQYF
TRBV12-3/TRBV12-4,TRBJ2-7,NA,many,TGTGCCAGCAGTTTAGACCGTCATGACGAGCAGTACTTC,CASSLDRHDEQYF
TRBV5-1,TRBJ2-2,TRBD1,many,TGCGCCAGCAGCTTGGGACAGGGGGCGTACGGGGAGCTGTTTTTT,CASSLGQGAYGELFF
TRBV20-1,TRBJ2-1,TRBD1,many,TGCAGTGCCAGGACAGGGTTGCTCTACAATGAGCAGTTCTTC,CSARTGLLYNEQFF
TRBV3-1,TRBJ2-1,NA,many,TGTGCCAGCAGCCAGGCTCCGGGACTCCCTAATGAGCAGTTCTTC,CASSQAPGLPNEQFF
TRBV10-3,TRBJ2-2,NA,NA,TGTGCCATCAGTGGTTGGGGCTCCGGGGAGCTGTTTTTT,CAISGWGSGELFF
TRBV5-1,TRBJ2-1,NA,NA,TGCGCCAGCAGCTTCCGGGGGCGCGCCTACAATGAGCAGTTCTTC,CASSFRGRAYNEQFF
TRBV5-1,TRBJ1-1,TRBD1,many,TGCGCCAGCAGGCTTATGACAGGGGGGGGCTCGAACACTGAAGCTTTCTTT,CASRLMTGGGSNTEAFF
TRBV5-1,TRBJ1-4,NA,many,TGCGCCAGCAGCTCTTATGGGGGACTGGGAAATGAAAAACTGTTTTTT,CASSSYGGLGNEKLFF